The subject of this entry is one T cell receptor beta chain. This sample is drawn from a study of blood T cell repertoires in COVID-19. Authors' data handling: Cell counts per sample came from amplifying reference gene primers. The table came from immunoSEQ multiplex PCR; TCRdb's copy has only in-frame clones and leaves some out. V, J and clone size reflect that table, while D and trimming were determined from the DNA. The table includes 200,000 to 250,000 clones, about 84% detected once. This CDR3 spans 13 amino acids. Germline CDR1 and CDR2: SEHNR and FQNEAQ (reference sequence). V lost 2 bases and J 3 bases, leaving 7 bases between the germline ends.

The chain joins TRBV7-9 to TRBJ1-1; no firm D call. The receptor's source is an elderly woman with COVID-19, enrolled during active disease. The specimen sequenced was peripheral blood. CDR3 region: CASSLLGDTEAFF. CDR3 nucleotides: TGTGCCAGCAGCTTACTAGGAGACACTGAAGCTTTCTTT.